The sequence of this T cell receptor beta chain was determined in a study of shared clonotypes between healthy human individuals. CD45RO-negative cells were positively selected for CCR7, leaving out terminally differentiated effector memory CD45RA+ cells. The donors were adults (healthy and HIV-negative) with no recent acute infections or vaccinations. Findings and caveats of the study: Relative to clonotypes present in all four donors, those not shared had lower generation probabilities. Clonotype sharing across several donors was observed for 4% to 5.5% of naive CD4 clonotypes.

In germline, CDR1 is MDHEN, CDR2 SYDVKM. Trimming stripped 3 bases from V and 3 bases from J, with 12 bases between. The CDR3 contains 14 residues. Original analysis: Junction-only sequences without quality scores came from ImmunoSEQ, so filtering differed. Method: immunoSEQ multiplex PCR; TCRdb's copy keeps in-frame clones and lacks some. V and J calls and clone size follow that table, whereas D and trimming were derived from the DNA. The table shows hundreds of thousands of clones, with roughly 98% occurring only once. As concerns this clone: Antigen specificity is unknown.

The material sequenced was naive CD8+ T cells sorted from blood. The sequence derives from a man aged 25 to 40 in good health. This rearrangement joins TRBV28 to TRBJ2-7, with a tentative D call TRBD1 (5 bases). The CDR3 DNA reads TGTGCCAGCAGTTTGAGGACAACTAACTACGAGCAGTACTTC. Translation gives CASSLRTTNYEQYF.